The sequence of this TCR beta chain was determined in a study of CD8+ T cells in alopecia areata. Sequencing templates came from extracted RNA that was reverse transcribed into cDNA. Clones were sequenced by immunoSEQ multiplex PCR, and TCRdb holds only the in-frame ones, with some missing. The sample includes some 170,000 clones, around 60% of them seen just once. Lesional scalp punch biopsies and peripheral blood were collected from alopecia areata patients. There are 13 residues in the CDR3. CDR1 is MNHNS and CDR2 is SASEGT in the germline V gene. Trimming pared 5 bases from V and 5 bases from J, leaving 10 bases between.

J is TRBJ1-5 and V is TRBV6-1, with D possibly being TRBD1 (6 bases). The material was CD4+ T cells sorted from blood, obtained at week 0. The TCR was taken from a human donor with alopecia areata. CDR3 residues: CASSQGNDQPQHF. Here the CDR3 DNA reads TGTGCCAGCAGTCAGGGGAATGATCAGCCCCAGCATTTT.